The rows below give T cell receptor beta chains drawn from one sample of a study of T-cell reconstitution after alpha-beta-depleted transplantation in children. In TCRdb, the PCR reads were re-called with MiXCR into one record per CDR3 protein. The sample lists hundreds of thousands of distinct CDR3 sequences, around 20% occurring once. The sample consisted of PBMCs from the stem cell graft donor, taken from the stem cell graft. These receptors all come from a human donor who donated a stem cell graft to a child with acute lymphoblastic leukemia. Each CDR3 is given with its conserved first and last residue. A D gene is named only where the DNA matches it firmly. The size field is filled for only some rows; it gives once, few, many or a size class.

clone_size	d_call	v_call	j_call	cdr3_nt	cdr3_aa
.	TRBD2	TRBV14	TRBJ2-1	TGTGCCAGCAGCCGCGGACTAGCGGACAATGAGCAGTTCTTC	CASSRGLADNEQFF
few	TRBD1	TRBV7-8	TRBJ1-3	TGTGCCAGCAGCTATTGGACAGGGGGTCAATCTGGAAACACCATATATTTT	CASSYWTGGQSGNTIYF
.	TRBD2	TRBV20-1	TRBJ2-1	TGCAGTGCTAGAGAAGGTGGGACTAGTGCGTACAATGAGCAGTTCTTC	CSAREGGTSAYNEQFF
.	TRBD1	TRBV2	TRBJ1-2	TGTGCCAGCAGTTCGCTATTGAGACAGGGGACCACTAACTATGGCTACACCTTC	CASSSLLRQGTTNYGYTF
few	.	TRBV25-1	TRBJ1-1	TGTGCCAGCAGTGCCCTTGGAGTCACCCAGAGCACTGAAGCTTTCTTT	CASSALGVTQSTEAFF
few	.	TRBV5-1	TRBJ1-2	TGCGCCAGCAGCTTGGCCTGGACCAGCGACTACACCTTC	CASSLAWTSDYTF
.	TRBD2	TRBV6-4	TRBJ2-3	TGTGCCAGCAGTCGGACTAGCGGGCCAGATACGCAGTATTTT	CASSRTSGPDTQYF
.	TRBD1	TRBV12-3/TRBV12-4	TRBJ1-3	TGTGCCAGCAGGTCTTATTTACGAGGGACAGCCTCTGGAAACACCATATATTTT	CASRSYLRGTASGNTIYF
.	.	TRBV5-1	TRBJ2-2	TGCGCCAGCAGGGGGGGTCGGGACTCTGCTACGAACACCGGGGAGCTGTTTTTT	CASRGGRDSATNTGELFF
many	.	TRBV27	TRBJ2-7	TGTGCCAGCAGTTTCGGTCCCTACGAGCAGTACTTC	CASSFGPYEQYF
few	.	TRBV12-3/TRBV12-4	TRBJ2-1	TGTGCCAGCAGTTTAAAAGCATATGAGCAGTTCTTC	CASSLKAYEQFF
.	.	TRBV9	TRBJ2-2	TGTGCCAGCAGCGTCTCCCGACAGTCGAACACCGGGGAGCTGTTTTTT	CASSVSRQSNTGELFF
few	.	TRBV7-9	TRBJ2-7	TGTGCCAGCAGCCGAAGAGACAGACCCTACGAGCAGTACTTC	CASSRRDRPYEQYF
.	.	TRBV7-6	TRBJ2-7	TGTGCCAGCAGCGAAGACCCCGAGGCCTACGAGCAGTACTTC	CASSEDPEAYEQYF
few	TRBD1	TRBV29-1	TRBJ1-1	TGCAGCGTTGATCTAACAGGGGGTTGGGCTTTCTTT	CSVDLTGGWAFF
few	TRBD2	TRBV5-1	TRBJ2-7	TGCGCCAGCAGCGATAGCGGGAGGGCCGGGTACGAGCAGTACTTC	CASSDSGRAGYEQYF
few	.	TRBV2	TRBJ2-5	TGTGCCAGCAGTGAGGGGCAGGGCCAAGAGACCCAGTACTTC	CASSEGQGQETQYF
few	.	TRBV25-1	TRBJ1-2	TGTGCCAGCAGCCTCAGCGGGGGGGATCCTAACTATGGCTACACCTTC	CASSLSGGDPNYGYTF
few	.	TRBV7-2	TRBJ2-7	TGTGCCAGCAGCCCCGGGACTGCGATTCTCTACGAGCAGTACTTC	CASSPGTAILYEQYF